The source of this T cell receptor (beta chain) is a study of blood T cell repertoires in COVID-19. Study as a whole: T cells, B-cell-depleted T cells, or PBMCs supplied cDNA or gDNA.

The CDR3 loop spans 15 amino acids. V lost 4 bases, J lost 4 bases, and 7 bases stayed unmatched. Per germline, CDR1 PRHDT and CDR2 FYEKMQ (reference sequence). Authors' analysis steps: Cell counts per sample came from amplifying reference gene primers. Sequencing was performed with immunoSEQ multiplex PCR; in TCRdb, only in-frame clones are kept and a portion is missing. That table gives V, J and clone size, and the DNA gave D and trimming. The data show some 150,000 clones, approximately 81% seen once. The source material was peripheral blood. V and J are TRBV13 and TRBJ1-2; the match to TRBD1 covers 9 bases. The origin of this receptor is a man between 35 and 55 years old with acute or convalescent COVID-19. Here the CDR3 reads CASSSRQGGSYGYTF. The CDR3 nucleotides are TGTGCCAGCAGCTCACGACAGGGGGGGAGCTATGGCTACACCTTC. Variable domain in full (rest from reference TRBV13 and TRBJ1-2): AAGVIQSPRHLIKEKRETATLKCYPIPRHDTVYWYQQGPGQDPQFLISFYEKMQSDKGSIPDRFSAQQFSDYHSELNMSSLELGDSALYFCASSSRQGGSYGYTFGSGTRLTVV.